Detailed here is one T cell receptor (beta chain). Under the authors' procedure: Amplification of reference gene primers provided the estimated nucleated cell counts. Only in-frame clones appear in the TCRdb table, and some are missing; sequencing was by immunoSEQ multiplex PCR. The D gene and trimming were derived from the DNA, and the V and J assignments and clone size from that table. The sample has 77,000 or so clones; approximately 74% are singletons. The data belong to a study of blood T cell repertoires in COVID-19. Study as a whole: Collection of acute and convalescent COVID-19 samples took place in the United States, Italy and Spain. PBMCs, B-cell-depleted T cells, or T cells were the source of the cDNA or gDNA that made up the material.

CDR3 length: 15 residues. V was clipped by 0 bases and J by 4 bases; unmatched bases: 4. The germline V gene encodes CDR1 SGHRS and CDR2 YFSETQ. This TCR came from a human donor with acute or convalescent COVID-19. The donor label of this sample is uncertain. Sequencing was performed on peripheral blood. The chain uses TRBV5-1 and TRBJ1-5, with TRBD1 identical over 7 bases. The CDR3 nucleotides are TGCGCCAGCAGCTTGGAAGGGGGCCAAAATCAGCCCCAGCATTTT. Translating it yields CASSLEGGQNQPQHF.